In its sample, the clone carrying this T cell receptor beta chain was seen once. In germline, CDR1 is MNHEY, CDR2 SVGEGT. V was clipped by 5 bases and J by 8 bases; unmatched bases: 13. The CDR3 length is 15 residues. As handled by the study authors: Estimates of nucleated cell counts were drawn from the amplification of reference gene primers. Libraries were prepared by immunoSEQ multiplex PCR; TCRdb keeps only in-frame clonotypes and omits some of them. V and J calls and clone size are given by that table; D and trimming were obtained from the DNA. The sample includes 170,000 or so clones, 85% to 90% of them seen just once. This specimen belongs to a study of blood T cell repertoires in COVID-19. Ages ranged from roughly 18 to 100 years, with residence in under 25 US areas. The study counted Cohort 3 donors as recovered given two negative PCRs, clearance, or symptom resolution.

The V call is TRBV6-2 or TRBV6-3, the J call TRBJ1-2; 8 nucleotides align to TRBD1. The TCR comes from a woman between 45 and 65 years old who had recovered from COVID-19. Input material: PBMCs or T cells enriched from blood (not recorded which). The CDR3 sequence is CASSPTGTGIQGYTF. In nucleotides, the CDR3 is TGTGCCAGCAGTCCGACCGGGACAGGTATTCAAGGCTACACCTTC.